These T cell receptor beta chains were read from a single sample in a study of early T cells in non-severe SARS-CoV-2 infection. Each CDR3 protein gets one entry after TCRdb re-called the 5' RACE reads with MiXCR. The sample includes some 40,000 distinct CDR3 sequences, over 3.5% of them seen just once. The specimen was whole blood. The receptor source for this set is an adult who was a healthcare worker with PCR-confirmed SARS-CoV-2 infection or an uninfected control (not recorded which). CDR3s include the opening cysteine and the closing phenylalanine or tryptophan. The D gene is left open where the match is weak. Only part of the rows carry a size: once, few, many, or a class if the clone is expanded.

TRBD1	TRBV5-5	TRBJ1-5	few	TGTGCCAGCAGCATCCTACCGGGACAGGGATTTCGTCAGCCCCAGCATTTT	CASSILPGQGFRQPQHF
TRBD2	TRBV6-5	TRBJ2-1	many	TGTGCCAGCAGTTTAGCGGGAGCGGGTTTCAATGAGCAGTTCTTC	CASSLAGAGFNEQFF
TRBD2	TRBV6-5	TRBJ2-2	few	TGTGCCAGCAGTTACACTAGCGGGAGGGCTGTCGGGGAGCTGTTTTTT	CASSYTSGRAVGELFF
TRBD2	TRBV5-4	TRBJ2-3	many	TGTGCCAGCAGCCCTAGCGGGAGCCGCACAGATACGCAGTATTTT	CASSPSGSRTDTQYF
TRBD2	TRBV7-2	TRBJ2-3	few	TGTGCCAGCAGCTCGGGACTAGCGGGAGCCTATGAGCCTGGGAGTAGCACAGATACGCAGTATTTT	CASSSGLAGAYEPGSSTDTQYF
-	TRBV9	TRBJ2-1	many	TGTGCCAGCAGCCTTCGACAGGAAGTGTACCTATACAATGAGCAGTTCTTC	CASSLRQEVYLYNEQFF
-	TRBV25-1	TRBJ1-1	many	TGTGCCAGCAGCCCCACGGGACAAGGGATGAACACTGAAGCTTTCTTT	CASSPTGQGMNTEAFF
TRBD2	TRBV12-3/TRBV12-4	TRBJ2-1	many	TGTGCCAGCAGTTTACGGGGGGGCTCCTACAATGAGCAGTTCTTC	CASSLRGGSYNEQFF
TRBD1	TRBV16	TRBJ2-7	many	TGTGCCAGCAGCCAAGGGACAGGGTCCTACGAGCAGTACTTC	CASSQGTGSYEQYF
-	TRBV6-2/TRBV6-3	TRBJ2-7	many	TGTGCCAGCAGGCGGGATCCCTACGAGCAGTACTTC	CASRRDPYEQYF
TRBD1	TRBV12-3/TRBV12-4	TRBJ1-1	few	TGTGCCAGCAGTCCCCGACAGGGTGGGACCACTGAAGCTTTCTTT	CASSPRQGGTTEAFF
-	TRBV18	TRBJ2-1	many	TGTGCCAGCTCACCAACCACCGGACAGTATGAGCAGTTCTTC	CASSPTTGQYEQFF
-	TRBV12-3/TRBV12-4	TRBJ2-2	many	TGTGCCAGCAGTTTTAGCTCCGGGGAGCTGTTTTTT	CASSFSSGELFF
-	TRBV7-7	TRBJ2-1	few	TGTGCTAGCAGCTTAGGGGTATTAGGGGACAATGAGCAGTTCTTC	CASSLGVLGDNEQFF
TRBD2	TRBV6-6	TRBJ2-1	-	TGTGCCAGCAGTAATAGCGGGATAACCTACAATGAGCAGTTCTTC	CASSNSGITYNEQFF
-	TRBV19	TRBJ1-6	many	TGTGCCAGTAGTATCCCAGGGGCGTACTCACCCCTCCACTTT	CASSIPGAYSPLHF
-	TRBV20-1	TRBJ2-7	many	TGCAGTGCTAGGCTCCCAGGGACCTACGAGCAGTACTTC	CSARLPGTYEQYF
TRBD2	TRBV7-2	TRBJ2-1	few	TGTGCCAGCAGCTTAATGGCGGGAGTGCTCTACAATGAGCAGTTCTTC	CASSLMAGVLYNEQFF
-	TRBV7-9	TRBJ2-3	many	TGTGCCAGCAGCATGACTAGGGGTAGCACAGATACGCAGTATTTT	CASSMTRGSTDTQYF
-	TRBV4-3	TRBJ2-2	-	TGCGCCAGCAGCCAAGACAGGGTTCCTTACGGGGAGCTGTTTTTT	CASSQDRVPYGELFF
-	TRBV27	TRBJ2-7	many	TGTGCCAGCAGTTTTTCTACAGGGTCCTACGAGCAGTACTTC	CASSFSTGSYEQYF
-	TRBV6-2/TRBV6-3	TRBJ2-5	-	TGTGCCAGCAGCTTGCAGATACCGTCTTTTGGGCAAGAGACCCAGTACTTC	CASSLQIPSFGQETQYF
-	TRBV7-2	TRBJ1-5	many	TGTGCCAGCAGCTTAGTCGGGCAGCCTAATCAGCCCCAGCATTTT	CASSLVGQPNQPQHF
TRBD2	TRBV2	TRBJ2-1	many	TGTGCCAGCAGTGGAAGGGAGGGAGAGCAGTTCTTC	CASSGREGEQFF
-	TRBV4-1	TRBJ2-3	many	TGCGCCAGCAGCTCGAGACTAGTCCCCGAAGATACGCAGTATTTT	CASSSRLVPEDTQYF
TRBD2	TRBV28	TRBJ2-3	many	TGTGCCAGCAGTTACTTGGGGACTAGCGCCTCCCCGTATTTT	CASSYLGTSASPYF